These T cell receptor beta chains were read from a single sample in a study of beta chain features in type 1 diabetes. Profiled with immunoSEQ multiplex PCR; TCRdb holds only in-frame clones, not every one. The table records hundreds of thousands of clones, over 12% of them present only once. The sample was naive CD4+ T cells from blood. These receptors were collected from a man aged 18 to 30 with type 1 diabetes. Both conserved end residues are part of each CDR3. Each record gives: clone size, J gene, V gene, CDR3 protein. A clone size is listed for some rows: how often the clone was seen (once, few, many), or a class if it is expanded.

>NA|TRBJ1-4|TRBV1
CTSSYDGLTNEKLFF
>NA|TRBJ2-7|TRBV7-2
CASSEISYEQYF
>few|TRBJ2-6|TRBV29-1
CSVGHSGANVLTF
>NA|TRBJ2-7|TRBV18
CASSAGTGLSYEQYF
>NA|TRBJ1-1|TRBV29-1
CSVEKSTEAFF
>few|TRBJ2-1|TRBV25-1
CASSGRREGRGTDNEQFF
>few|TRBJ2-1|TRBV25-1
CAIRGGTSGTYNEQFF
>NA|TRBJ2-5|TRBV7-9
CASSLTNQETQYF
>few|TRBJ2-3|TRBV4-2
CASSPSGGADTQYF
>NA|TRBJ1-1|TRBV5-6
CASSAGNTEAFF
>few|TRBJ2-2|TRBV28
CASQSSGELFF
>NA|TRBJ1-5|TRBV30
CAWSVSPSLGNQPQHF
>NA|TRBJ1-2|TRBV18
CASSPGTSGDGYTF
>NA|TRBJ2-2|TRBV7-7
CASSLDSANTGELFF
>NA|TRBJ2-2|TRBV29-1
CSTRQGRTGELFF
>NA|TRBJ2-1|TRBV30
CAGRGPGSYNEQFF
>few|TRBJ1-5|TRBV5-6
CASSLRAQPQHF
>NA|TRBJ2-7|TRBV28
CASSPPGTAYEQYF
>few|TRBJ1-1|TRBV18
CASSPPVGQAYMNTEAFF
>few|TRBJ2-7|TRBV5-1
CASSLVGQGTIGIF
>NA|TRBJ2-1|TRBV5-1
CASSWDLSSYNEQFF
>NA|TRBJ2-3|TRBV5-6
CASSPGTDTQYF
>few|TRBJ1-1|TRBV4-2
CASSPVGQTNTEAFF
>NA|TRBJ2-1|TRBV18
CASSPLLAGVYNEQFF
>NA|TRBJ2-1|TRBV30
CAFQGLAGVGEQFF
>NA|TRBJ1-2|TRBV11-2
CASTRIGQVNYGYTF
>NA|TRBJ1-2|TRBV14
CASSPLQDWVYGYTF
>NA|TRBJ1-6|TRBV7-2
CASSLGGTSSYNSPLHF
>few|TRBJ2-6|TRBV7-3
CASSLGGANVLTF
>few|TRBJ1-2|TRBV30
CAWSNQRWDGYTF
>NA|TRBJ2-1|TRBV5-1
CASSLGRRGLAFDNEQFF
>NA|TRBJ1-2|TRBV7-9
CASSLHQAGGYTF
>NA|TRBJ1-4|TRBV4-1
CASSPPSGRGEKLFF
>NA|TRBJ2-1|TRBV9
CASSADRASLNEQFF
>few|TRBJ1-6|TRBV7-2
CASSALYPSNSPLHF
>few|TRBJ2-7|TRBV9
CASSRDPSYEQYF
>NA|TRBJ1-2|TRBV5-1
CASSLVVGLDGYTF
>few|TRBJ1-1|TRBV9
CASSVASWGREAFF
>NA|TRBJ2-1|TRBV13
CASSLTQNEQFF
>few|TRBJ1-1|TRBV28
CASSLTMGSGNTEAFF
>few|TRBJ1-4|TRBV2
CASRANRATNEKLFF
>NA|TRBJ1-6|TRBV7-2
CASSERIASSYNSPLHF
>NA|TRBJ1-1|TRBV28
CASSPRGFLVEAFF
>NA|TRBJ2-2|TRBV4-3
CASSQAPGHTNTGELFF
>NA|TRBJ2-6|TRBV30
CAWRGRSTPGANVLTF
>few|TRBJ2-5|TRBV10-3
CAISDVDLETQYF
>NA|TRBJ1-5|TRBV7-2
CASSLDGGNNQPQHF
>few|TRBJ2-3|TRBV5-4
CASSLQAVSSDTQYF
>NA|TRBJ2-1|TRBV15
CATGTSGTRSYNEQFF
>NA|TRBJ2-1|TRBV2
CASSVEGRSYNEQFF
>few|TRBJ1-5|TRBV4-3
CASSQVADSNQPQHF